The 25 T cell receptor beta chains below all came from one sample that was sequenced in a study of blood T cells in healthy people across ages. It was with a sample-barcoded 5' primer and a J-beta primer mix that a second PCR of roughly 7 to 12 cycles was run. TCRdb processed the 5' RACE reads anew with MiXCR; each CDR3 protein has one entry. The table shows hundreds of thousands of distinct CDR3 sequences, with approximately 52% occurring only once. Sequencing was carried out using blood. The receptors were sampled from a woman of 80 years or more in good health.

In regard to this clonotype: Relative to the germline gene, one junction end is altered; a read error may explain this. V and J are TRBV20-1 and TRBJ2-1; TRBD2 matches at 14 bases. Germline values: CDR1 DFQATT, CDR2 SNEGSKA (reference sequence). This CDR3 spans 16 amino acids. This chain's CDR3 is CSARGLAGGEYSEQFF. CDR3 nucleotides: TGCAGTGCTAGAGGACTAGCGGGAGGGGAGTACAGTGAGCAGTTCTTC.

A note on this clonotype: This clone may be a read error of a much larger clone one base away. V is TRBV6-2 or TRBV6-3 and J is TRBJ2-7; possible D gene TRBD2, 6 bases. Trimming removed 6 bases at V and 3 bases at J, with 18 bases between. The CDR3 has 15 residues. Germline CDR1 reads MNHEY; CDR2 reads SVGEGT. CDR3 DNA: TGTGCCAGCAGCTATCTTGGGGGGAGTCACTACGAGCAGTACTTC. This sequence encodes CASSYLGGSHYEQYF.

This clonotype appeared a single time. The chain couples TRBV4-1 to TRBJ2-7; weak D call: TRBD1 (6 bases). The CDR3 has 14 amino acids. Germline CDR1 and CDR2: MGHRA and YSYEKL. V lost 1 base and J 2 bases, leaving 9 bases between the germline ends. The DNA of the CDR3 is TGCGCCAGCAGCCAAGGGACAGTACCCTACGAGCAGTACTTC. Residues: CASSQGTVPYEQYF.

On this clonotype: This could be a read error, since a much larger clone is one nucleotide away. The CDR3 DNA reads TGTGCCAGCAGGGTGACCCCTAGATCGGAGACCCAGTACTTC. This codes for CASRVTPRSETQYF. V usage is TRBV28 and J usage is TRBJ2-4; D remains unclear. The J call is uncertain, as TRBJ2-5 better fits the DNA end. The CDR3 runs 14 residues. In germline, CDR1 is MDHEN, CDR2 SYDVKM.

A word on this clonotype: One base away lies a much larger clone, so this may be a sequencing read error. As DNA, the CDR3 is TGTGCCAGCAGCCTGCAGGGTGGGGGGACAAAGCAGTACTTC. Translation gives CASSLQGGGTKQYF. The V gene is TRBV3-1, the J gene TRBJ2-5; D is possibly TRBD1 or TRBD2 (6 bases each). This CDR3 has 14 residues. V lost 4 bases, J lost 11 bases, and 20 bases lay in between. Germline lookup yields CDR1 LGHDT and CDR2 YNNKEL (reference sequence).

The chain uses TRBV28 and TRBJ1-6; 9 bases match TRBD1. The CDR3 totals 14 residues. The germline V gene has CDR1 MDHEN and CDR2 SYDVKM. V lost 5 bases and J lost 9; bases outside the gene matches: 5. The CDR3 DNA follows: TGTGCCAGCAGTAATACAGGGGGCATTTCACCCCTCCACTTT. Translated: CASSNTGGISPLHF.

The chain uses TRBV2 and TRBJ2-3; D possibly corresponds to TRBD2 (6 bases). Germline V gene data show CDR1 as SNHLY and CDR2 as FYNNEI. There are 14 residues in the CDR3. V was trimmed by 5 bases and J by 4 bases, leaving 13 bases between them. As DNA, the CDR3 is TGTGCCAGCAGTAGTCGGGGGAATGCAGATACGCAGTATTTT. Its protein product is CASSSRGNADTQYF.

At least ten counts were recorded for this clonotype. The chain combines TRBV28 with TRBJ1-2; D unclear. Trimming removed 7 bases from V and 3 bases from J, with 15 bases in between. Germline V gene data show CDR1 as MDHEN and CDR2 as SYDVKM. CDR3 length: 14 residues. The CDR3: CASTQQGPHYGYTF. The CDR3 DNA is TGTGCCAGCACCCAACAAGGGCCTCACTATGGCTACACCTTC.

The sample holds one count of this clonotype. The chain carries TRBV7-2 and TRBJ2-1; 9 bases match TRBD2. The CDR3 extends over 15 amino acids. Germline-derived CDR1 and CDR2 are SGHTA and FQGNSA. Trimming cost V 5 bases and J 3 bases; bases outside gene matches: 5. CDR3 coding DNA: TGTGCCAGCAGCCAACTAGCGGGCATCTACAATGAGCAGTTCTTC. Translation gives CASSQLAGIYNEQFF.

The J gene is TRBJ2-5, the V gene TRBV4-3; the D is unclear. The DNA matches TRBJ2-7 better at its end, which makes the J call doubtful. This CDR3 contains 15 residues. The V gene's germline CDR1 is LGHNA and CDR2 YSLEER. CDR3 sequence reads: CASSQDPQVTYEQYF. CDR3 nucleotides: TGCGCCAGCAGCCAAGATCCCCAGGTAACCTACGAGCAGTACTTC.

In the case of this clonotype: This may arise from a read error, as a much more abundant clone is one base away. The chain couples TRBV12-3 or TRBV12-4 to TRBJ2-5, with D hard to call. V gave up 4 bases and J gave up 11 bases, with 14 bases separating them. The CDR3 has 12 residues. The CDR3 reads CASSYSMAEQYF. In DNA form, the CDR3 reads TGTGCCAGCAGTTACTCCATGGCAGAGCAGTACTTC.

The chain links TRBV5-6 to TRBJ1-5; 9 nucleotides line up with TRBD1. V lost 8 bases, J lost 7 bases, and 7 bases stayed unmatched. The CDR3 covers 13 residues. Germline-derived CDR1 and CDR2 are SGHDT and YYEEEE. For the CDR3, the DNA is TGTGCCAGTACCACAGGGGGCATGCAGCCCCAGCATTTT. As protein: CASTTGGMQPQHF.

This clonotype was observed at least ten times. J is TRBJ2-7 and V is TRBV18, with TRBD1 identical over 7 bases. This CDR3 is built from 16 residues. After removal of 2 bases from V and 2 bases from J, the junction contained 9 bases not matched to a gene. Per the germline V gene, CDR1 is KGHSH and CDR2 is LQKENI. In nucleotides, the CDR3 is TGTGCCAGCTCACCAGACCGGGACAGTACCCCCTACGAGCAGTACTTC. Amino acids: CASSPDRDSTPYEQYF.

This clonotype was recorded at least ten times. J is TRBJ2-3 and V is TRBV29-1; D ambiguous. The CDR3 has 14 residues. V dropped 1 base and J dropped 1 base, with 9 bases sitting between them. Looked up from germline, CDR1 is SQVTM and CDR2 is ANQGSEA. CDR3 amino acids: CSVEGAGRTDTQYF. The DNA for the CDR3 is TGCAGCGTTGAAGGGGCAGGACGCACAGATACGCAGTATTTT.

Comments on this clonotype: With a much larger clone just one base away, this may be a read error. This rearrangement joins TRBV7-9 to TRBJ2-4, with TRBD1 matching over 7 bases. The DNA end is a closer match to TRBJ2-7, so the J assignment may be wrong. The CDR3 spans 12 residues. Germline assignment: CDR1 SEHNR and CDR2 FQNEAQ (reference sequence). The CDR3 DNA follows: TGTTCCAGCAGCTCGACAGGGATCGAGCAGTACTTC. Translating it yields CSSSSTGIEQYF.

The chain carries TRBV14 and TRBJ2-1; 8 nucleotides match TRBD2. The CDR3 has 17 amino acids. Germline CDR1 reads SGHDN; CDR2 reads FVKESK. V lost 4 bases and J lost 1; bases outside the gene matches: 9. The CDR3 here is CASSPQVAGNSYNEQFF. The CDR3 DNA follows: TGTGCCAGCAGCCCCCAGGTAGCGGGGAATTCCTACAATGAGCAGTTCTTC.

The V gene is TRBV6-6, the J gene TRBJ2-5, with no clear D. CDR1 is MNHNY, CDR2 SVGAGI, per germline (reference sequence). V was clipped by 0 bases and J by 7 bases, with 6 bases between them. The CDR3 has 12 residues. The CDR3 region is CASSYSWGTQYF. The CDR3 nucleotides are TGTGCCAGCAGTTACTCGTGGGGGACCCAGTACTTC.

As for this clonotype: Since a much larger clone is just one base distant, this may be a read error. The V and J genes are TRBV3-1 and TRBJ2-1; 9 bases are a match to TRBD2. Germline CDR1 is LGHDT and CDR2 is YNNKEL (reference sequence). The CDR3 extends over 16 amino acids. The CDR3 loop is CVSSPRLSGGYNEQFF. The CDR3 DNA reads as TGTGTCAGCAGCCCACGATTGAGCGGGGGGTACAATGAGCAGTTCTTC.

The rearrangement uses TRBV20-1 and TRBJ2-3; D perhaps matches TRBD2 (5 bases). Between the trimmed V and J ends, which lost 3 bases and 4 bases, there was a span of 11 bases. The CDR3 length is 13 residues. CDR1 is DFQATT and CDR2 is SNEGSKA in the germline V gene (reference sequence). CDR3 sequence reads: CSASVGVPDTQYF. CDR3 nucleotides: TGCAGTGCTAGCGTGGGAGTTCCAGATACGCAGTATTTT.

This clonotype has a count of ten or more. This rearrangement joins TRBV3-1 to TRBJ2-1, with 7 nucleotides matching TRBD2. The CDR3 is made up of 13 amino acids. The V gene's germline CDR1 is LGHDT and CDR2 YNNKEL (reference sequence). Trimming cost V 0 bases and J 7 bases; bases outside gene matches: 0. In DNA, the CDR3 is TGTGCCAGCAGCCAAGACGGGGGGAATGAGCAGTTCTTC. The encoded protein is CASSQDGGNEQFF.

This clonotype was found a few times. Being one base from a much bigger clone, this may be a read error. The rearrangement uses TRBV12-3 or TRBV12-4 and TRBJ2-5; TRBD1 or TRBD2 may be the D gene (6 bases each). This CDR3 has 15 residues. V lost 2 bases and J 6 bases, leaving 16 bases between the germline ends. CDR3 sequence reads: CASSLSDGGQQTQYF. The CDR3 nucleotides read TGTGCCAGCAGTTTAAGCGACGGGGGACAACAGACCCAGTACTTC.

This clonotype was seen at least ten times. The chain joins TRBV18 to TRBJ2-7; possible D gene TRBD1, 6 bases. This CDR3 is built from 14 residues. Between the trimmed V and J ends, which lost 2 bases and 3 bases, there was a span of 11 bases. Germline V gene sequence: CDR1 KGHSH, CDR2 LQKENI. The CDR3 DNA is TGTGCCAGCTCACCAAGGACAGATTACTACGAGCAGTACTTC. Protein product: CASSPRTDYYEQYF.

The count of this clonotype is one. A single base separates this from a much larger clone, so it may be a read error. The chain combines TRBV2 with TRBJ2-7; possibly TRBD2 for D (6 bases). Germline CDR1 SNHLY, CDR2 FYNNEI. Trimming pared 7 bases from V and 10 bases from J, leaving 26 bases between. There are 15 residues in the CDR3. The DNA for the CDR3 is TGTGCCAGCATTCGGGGGAGATCCTACATGGAGGCCCAGTACTTC. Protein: CASIRGRSYMEAQYF. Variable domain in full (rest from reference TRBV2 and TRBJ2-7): EPEVTQTPSHQVTQMGQEVILRCVPISNHLYFYWYRQILGQKVEFLVSFYNNEISEKSEIFDDQFSVERPDGSNFTLKIRSTKLEDSAMYFCASIRGRSYMEAQYFGPGTRLTVT.

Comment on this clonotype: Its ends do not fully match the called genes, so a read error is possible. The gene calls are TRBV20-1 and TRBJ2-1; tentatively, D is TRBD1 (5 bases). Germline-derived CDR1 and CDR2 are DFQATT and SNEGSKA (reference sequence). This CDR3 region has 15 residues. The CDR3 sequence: CSVRDAQQVYNEQFF. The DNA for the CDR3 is TGCAGTGTTAGAGATGCACAACAGGTTTACAATGAGCAGTTCTTC.

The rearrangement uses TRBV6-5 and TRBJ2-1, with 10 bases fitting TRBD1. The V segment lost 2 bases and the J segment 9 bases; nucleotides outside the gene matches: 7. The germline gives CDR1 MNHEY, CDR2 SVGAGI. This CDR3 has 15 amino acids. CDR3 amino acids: CASSYRTGGKGEQFF. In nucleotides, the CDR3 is TGTGCCAGCAGTTACAGGACAGGGGGGAAGGGTGAGCAGTTCTTC.